Listed below are T cell receptor beta chains from one sample, sequenced in a study of identical twins. TCRdb redid the calling of the 5' RACE reads with MiXCR, one entry per CDR3 protein. Counted here are 700,000 or so distinct CDR3 sequences, less than 25% occurring once; the ten biggest clones make up roughly 4%. This sample was also put to use in a study of T cells expressing NK-cell markers.

The source material was PBMCs. The receptors derive from a woman aged 18-29 years in good health. Both conserved end residues are part of each CDR3. Fields, in order: J gene, V gene, CDR3 protein.

J gene: TRBJ2-5
V gene: TRBV20-1
CDR3 protein: CSAKARGLLETQYF

J gene: TRBJ2-1
V gene: TRBV2
CDR3 protein: CASSGSGTYNEQFF

J gene: TRBJ2-1
V gene: TRBV6-5
CDR3 protein: CASSYGIYNEQFF

J gene: TRBJ2-2
V gene: TRBV24-1
CDR3 protein: CATSPGTFGGELFF

J gene: TRBJ1-1
V gene: TRBV6-5
CDR3 protein: CASVGTEAFF

J gene: TRBJ1-1
V gene: TRBV20-1
CDR3 protein: CSAKWTANTEAFF

J gene: TRBJ2-7
V gene: TRBV6-5
CDR3 protein: CASSYAGGRPYEQYF

J gene: TRBJ2-3
V gene: TRBV7-9
CDR3 protein: CASSFAPGGGDTQYF

J gene: TRBJ2-1
V gene: TRBV12-3/TRBV12-4
CDR3 protein: CASSSLAGGQPRYNEQFF

J gene: TRBJ2-7
V gene: TRBV20-1
CDR3 protein: CSARENFSYEQYF

J gene: TRBJ1-6
V gene: TRBV7-2
CDR3 protein: CASSLDRGFSPLHF

J gene: TRBJ2-1
V gene: TRBV2
CDR3 protein: CASTRGGSNEQFF

J gene: TRBJ2-1
V gene: TRBV7-9
CDR3 protein: CASSLVPGGNEQFF

J gene: TRBJ2-1
V gene: TRBV20-1
CDR3 protein: CSARDRLAASYNEQFF

J gene: TRBJ2-7
V gene: TRBV6-1
CDR3 protein: CASSEWDRSSYEQYF

J gene: TRBJ2-7
V gene: TRBV6-2/TRBV6-3
CDR3 protein: CASKPSGDYEQYF

J gene: TRBJ1-1
V gene: TRBV6-5
CDR3 protein: CASSYEGGRTEAFF

J gene: TRBJ1-2
V gene: TRBV9
CDR3 protein: CASKSGLAYGYTF

J gene: TRBJ2-3
V gene: TRBV20-1
CDR3 protein: CSARLLAGDASWGDTQYF

J gene: TRBJ1-1
V gene: TRBV18
CDR3 protein: CASSPQATPMNTEAFF

J gene: TRBJ2-3
V gene: TRBV12-3/TRBV12-4
CDR3 protein: CASKLAGTSTDTQYF

J gene: TRBJ1-5
V gene: TRBV5-6
CDR3 protein: CASSLLSRIDQPQHF

J gene: TRBJ2-1
V gene: TRBV20-1
CDR3 protein: CSASGWTSVYNEQFF

J gene: TRBJ1-1
V gene: TRBV11-1
CDR3 protein: CASSLRVLNTEAFF

J gene: TRBJ1-1
V gene: TRBV6-5
CDR3 protein: CASTLAGGMNTEAFF

J gene: TRBJ1-5
V gene: TRBV12-3/TRBV12-4
CDR3 protein: CASSIQGENQPQHF

J gene: TRBJ2-3
V gene: TRBV7-2
CDR3 protein: CASSPGLRADTQYF